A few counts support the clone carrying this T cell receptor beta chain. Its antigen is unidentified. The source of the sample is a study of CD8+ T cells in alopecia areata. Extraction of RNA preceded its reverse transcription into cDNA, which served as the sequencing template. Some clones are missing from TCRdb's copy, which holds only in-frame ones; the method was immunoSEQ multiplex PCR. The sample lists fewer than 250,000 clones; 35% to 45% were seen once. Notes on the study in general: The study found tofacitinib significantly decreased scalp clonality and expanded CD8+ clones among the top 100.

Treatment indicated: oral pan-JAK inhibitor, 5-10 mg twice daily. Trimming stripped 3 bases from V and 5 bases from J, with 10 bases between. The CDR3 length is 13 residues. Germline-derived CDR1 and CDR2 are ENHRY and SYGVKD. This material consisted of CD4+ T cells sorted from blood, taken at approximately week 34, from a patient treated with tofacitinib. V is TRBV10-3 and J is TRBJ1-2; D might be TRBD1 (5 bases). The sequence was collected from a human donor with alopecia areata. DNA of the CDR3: TGTGCCATCAGTGAAACAGGTCCATATGGCTACACCTTC. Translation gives CAISETGPYGYTF.